What follows is one TCR beta chain and its context. This specimen belongs to a study of T cell repertoires in cytomegalovirus infection. Study-wide background: A matching HLA type, together with CMV infection, was signaled by public TCR beta signatures.

Each CDR3 protein gets one entry after TCRdb re-called the reads with MiXCR. Among fewer than 350,000 distinct CDR3 sequences, over 7.5% were seen once, and the ten largest hold 3.5% to 4.5%. The CDR3 loop spans 13 amino acids. Trimming cost V 4 bases and J 7 bases, with 11 bases left between them. Per the germline V gene, CDR1 is SEHNR and CDR2 is FQNEAQ (reference sequence). The sequencing sample was made of PBMCs. This TCR came from a human donor in good health (CMV status not recorded). Some clones in this sample may be carry-over from other donors' samples. The chain combines TRBV7-9 with TRBJ2-1; D is undetermined. In DNA, the CDR3 is TGTGCCAGCAGCTATGGTCCGCCGAATGAGCAGTTCTTC. Its protein is CASSYGPPNEQFF.